This TCR beta chain was captured by sequencing in a study of shared clonotypes between healthy human individuals. Study-level information: Used for every donor were three CD4 naive, three CD4 memory, two CD8 naive and one CD8 memory plate.

Assay used: immunoSEQ multiplex PCR; TCRdb lists only in-frame clones, some missing. The table lists roughly 2.1 million clones, about 92% of them singletons, with roughly 1.7% in the top ten. Comments on this clone: Antigen: not known.

Study conclusions and caveats: Only blood was sampled, and tissue TCR repertoires likely differ from blood ones.

CDR1 LNHDA and CDR2 SQIVND come from the germline V gene (reference sequence). V was trimmed by 5 bases and J by 4 bases, leaving 20 bases between them. This CDR3 region has 16 residues. The naive CD8 subset, CD45RO-negative cells positively selected for CCR7, excluded terminally differentiated effector memory CD45RA+ cells. The donor population consisted of healthy HIV-negative adults with no recent acute infections or vaccinations. This chain connects TRBV19 to TRBJ1-1, with D possibly TRBD1 on 6 matching bases. The specimen was naive CD8+ T cells from PBMCs. This receptor was obtained from a man aged 18 to 35 in good health. Some clones in this sample may be carry-over from other donors' samples. This CDR3 reads CASSPARGQGTTEAFF. The CDR3 DNA is TGTGCCAGTAGTCCTGCTCGCGGGCAGGGGACCACTGAAGCTTTCTTT.